This TCR beta chain was found in a study of shared clonotypes between healthy human individuals. Only in-frame clones appear in the TCRdb table, and some are missing; sequencing was by immunoSEQ multiplex PCR. Seen here are approximately 1,000,000 clones, around three quarters observed once, and the top ten hold about 0.52%. Sequencing used memory CD4+ T cells from PBMCs. Subset given: CD45RA-negative fraction. The sequence was collected from a man aged 18 to 35 in good health. Some clones in this sample may be carry-over from other donors' samples.

CDR3 nucleotides: TGTGCCAGCAGCCTCGGCGGGGGGGCCTATGAAAAACTGTTTTTT. It yields the protein CASSLGGGAYEKLFF. The chain carries TRBV7-2 and TRBJ1-4, with D perhaps matching TRBD1 (6 bases). The CDR3 spans 15 residues. Trimming stripped 5 bases from V and 6 bases from J, with 16 bases between. Germline-derived CDR1 and CDR2 are SGHTA and FQGNSA.